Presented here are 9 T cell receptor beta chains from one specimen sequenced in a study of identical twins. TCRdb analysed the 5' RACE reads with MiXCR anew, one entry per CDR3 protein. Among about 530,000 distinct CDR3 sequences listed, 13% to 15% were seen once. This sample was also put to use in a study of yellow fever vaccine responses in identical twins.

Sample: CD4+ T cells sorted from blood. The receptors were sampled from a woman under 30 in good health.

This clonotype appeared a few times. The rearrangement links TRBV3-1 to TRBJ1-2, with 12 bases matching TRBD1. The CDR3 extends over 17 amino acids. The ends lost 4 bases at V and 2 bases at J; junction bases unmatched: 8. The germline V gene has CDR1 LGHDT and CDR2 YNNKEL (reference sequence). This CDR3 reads CASSPARDRGRNYGYTF. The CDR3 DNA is TGTGCCAGCAGCCCCGCCCGGGACAGGGGGCGAAACTATGGCTACACCTTC.

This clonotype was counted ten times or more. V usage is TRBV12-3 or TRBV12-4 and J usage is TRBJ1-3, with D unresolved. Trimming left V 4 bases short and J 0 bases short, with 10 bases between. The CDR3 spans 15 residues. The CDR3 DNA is TGTGCCAGCAGTTGGCGCAGCTTCTCTGGAAACACCATATATTTT. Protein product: CASSWRSFSGNTIYF.

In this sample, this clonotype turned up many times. The CDR3 protein is CASSQGANYGYTF. The CDR3 nucleotides are TGCGCCAGCAGCCAGGGGGCTAACTATGGCTACACCTTC. The chain is built from TRBV5-1 and TRBJ1-2; 7 bases are a match to TRBD1. V shed 4 bases, J shed 0 bases, and the junction held 0 bases outside the gene matches. This CDR3 is 13 amino acids long. In germline, CDR1 is SGHRS, CDR2 YFSETQ.

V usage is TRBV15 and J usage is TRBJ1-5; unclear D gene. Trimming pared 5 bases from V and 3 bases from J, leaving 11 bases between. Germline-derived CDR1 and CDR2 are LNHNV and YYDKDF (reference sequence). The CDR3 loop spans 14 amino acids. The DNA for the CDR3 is TGTGCCACCAGCTCCCGGGCCCACAATCAGCCCCAGCATTTT. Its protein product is CATSSRAHNQPQHF.

The CDR3 loop reads CASSQSGVAKNIQYF. The DNA for the CDR3 is TGCGCCAGCAGTCAATCAGGGGTAGCCAAAAACATTCAGTACTTC. The chain has TRBV23-1 and TRBJ2-4, with D perhaps matching TRBD1 (5 bases). TRBV23-1 is labeled an ORF, and its function is uncertain. The CDR3 contains 15 residues. Trimming removed 0 bases from V and 0 bases from J, with 6 bases in between.

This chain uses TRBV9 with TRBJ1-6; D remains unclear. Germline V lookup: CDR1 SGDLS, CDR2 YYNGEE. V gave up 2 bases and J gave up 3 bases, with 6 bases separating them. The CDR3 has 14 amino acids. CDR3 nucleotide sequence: TGTGCCAGCAGCGTCGAGCTCTATAATTCACCCCTCCACTTT. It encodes CASSVELYNSPLHF.

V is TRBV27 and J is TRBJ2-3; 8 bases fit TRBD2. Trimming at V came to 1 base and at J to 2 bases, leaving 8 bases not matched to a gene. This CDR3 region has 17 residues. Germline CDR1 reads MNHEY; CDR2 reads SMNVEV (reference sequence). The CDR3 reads CASSLLGLESPTDTQYF. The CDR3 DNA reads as TGTGCCAGCAGTTTATTGGGACTAGAGAGTCCCACAGATACGCAGTATTTT.

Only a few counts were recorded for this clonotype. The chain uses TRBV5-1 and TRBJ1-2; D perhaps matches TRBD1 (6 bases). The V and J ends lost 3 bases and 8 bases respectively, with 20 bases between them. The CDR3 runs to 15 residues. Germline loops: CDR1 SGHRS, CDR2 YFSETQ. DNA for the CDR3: TGCGCCAGCAGCTCAAACACCGGGACAATCTTGGGCTACACCTTC. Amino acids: CASSSNTGTILGYTF.

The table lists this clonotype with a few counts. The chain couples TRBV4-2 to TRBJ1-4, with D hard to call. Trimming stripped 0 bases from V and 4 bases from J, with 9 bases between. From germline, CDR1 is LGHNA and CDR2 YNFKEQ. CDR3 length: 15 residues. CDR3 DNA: TGTGCCAGCAGCCAAGATTTTCAGGTTAATGAAAAACTGTTTTTT. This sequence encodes CASSQDFQVNEKLFF.